The text below deals with one T cell receptor beta chain. CDR3 length: 12 residues. The germline CDR1 and CDR2 sequences are DFQATT and SNEGSKA (reference sequence). These data come from a study of monozygotic twins with inflammatory bowel disease. TCRdb reprocessed the 5' RACE reads, with one entry per CDR3 protein and no DNA. Its clone listing holds 200,000 to 250,000 distinct CDR3 sequences. Whole blood, unsorted for T cells, was the source of total RNA. What was sequenced was blood. The TCR comes from a human donor with ulcerative colitis or Crohn's disease, or a healthy co-twin of an affected twin (not recorded which). The V and J genes are TRBV20-1 and TRBJ2-5; TCRdb indicates TRBD2, and absent DNA this call remains unverified. CDR3 residues: CSARAGVETQYF.